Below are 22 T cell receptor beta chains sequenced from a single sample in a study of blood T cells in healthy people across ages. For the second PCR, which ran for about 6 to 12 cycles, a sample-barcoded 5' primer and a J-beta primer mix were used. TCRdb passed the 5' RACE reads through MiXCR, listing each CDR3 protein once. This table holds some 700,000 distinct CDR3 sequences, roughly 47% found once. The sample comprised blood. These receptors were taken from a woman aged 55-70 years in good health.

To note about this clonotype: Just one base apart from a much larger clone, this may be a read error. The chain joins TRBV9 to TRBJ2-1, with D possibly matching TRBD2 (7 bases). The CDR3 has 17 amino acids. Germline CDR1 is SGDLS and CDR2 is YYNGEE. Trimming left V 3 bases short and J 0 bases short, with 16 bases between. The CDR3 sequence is CASSEGGGASSYNEQFF. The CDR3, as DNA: TGTGCCAGCAGCGAGGGAGGGGGTGCGAGCTCCTACAATGAGCAGTTCTTC.

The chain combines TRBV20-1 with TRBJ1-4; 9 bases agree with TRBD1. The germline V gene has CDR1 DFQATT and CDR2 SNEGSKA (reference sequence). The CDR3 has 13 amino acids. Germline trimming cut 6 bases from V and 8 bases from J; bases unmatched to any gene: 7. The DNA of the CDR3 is TGCAGTGCCAGGACAGGGGTCACGGAAAAACTGTTTTTT. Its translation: CSARTGVTEKLFF.

CDR3 sequence reads: CASSLSVDREYYGYTF. The CDR3 DNA follows: TGTGCCAGCAGCTTGAGTGTGGACAGGGAGTATTATGGCTACACCTTC. V is TRBV5-6 and J is TRBJ1-2; 8 nucleotides match TRBD1. This CDR3 spans 16 amino acids. Germline values: CDR1 SGHDT, CDR2 YYEEEE. V shed 1 base and J 5 bases; nucleotides not matched to a gene: 10.

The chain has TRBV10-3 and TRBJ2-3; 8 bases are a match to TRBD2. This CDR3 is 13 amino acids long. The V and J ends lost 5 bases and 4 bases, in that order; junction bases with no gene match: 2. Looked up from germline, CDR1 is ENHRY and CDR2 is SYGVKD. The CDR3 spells CAISRAGADTQYF. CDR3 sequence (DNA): TGTGCCATCAGTCGAGCGGGGGCAGATACGCAGTATTTT.

The CDR3 reads CASTWGVGTGELFF. The CDR3 DNA reads as TGTGCCAGCACCTGGGGAGTTGGAACCGGGGAGCTGTTTTTT. The rearrangement uses TRBV6-2 or TRBV6-3 and TRBJ2-2; D is perhaps TRBD2 (5 bases). Trimming took off 7 bases at V and 5 bases at J, with 14 bases between the two ends. There are 14 residues in the CDR3. Looked up from germline, CDR1 is MNHEY and CDR2 is SVGEGT.

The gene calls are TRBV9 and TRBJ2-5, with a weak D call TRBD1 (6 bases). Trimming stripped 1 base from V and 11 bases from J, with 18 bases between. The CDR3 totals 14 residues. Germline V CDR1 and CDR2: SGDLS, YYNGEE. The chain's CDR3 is CASSVNRVVDEQYF. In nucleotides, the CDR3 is TGTGCCAGCAGCGTAAACAGGGTGGTGGATGAGCAGTACTTC.

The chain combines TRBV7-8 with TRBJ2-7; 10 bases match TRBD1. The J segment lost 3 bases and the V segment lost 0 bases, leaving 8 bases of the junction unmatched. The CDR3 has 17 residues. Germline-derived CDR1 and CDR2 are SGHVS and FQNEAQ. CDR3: CASSLAAWTGGIYEQYF. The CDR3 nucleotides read TGTGCCAGCAGCTTAGCAGCATGGACAGGGGGTATCTACGAGCAGTACTTC.

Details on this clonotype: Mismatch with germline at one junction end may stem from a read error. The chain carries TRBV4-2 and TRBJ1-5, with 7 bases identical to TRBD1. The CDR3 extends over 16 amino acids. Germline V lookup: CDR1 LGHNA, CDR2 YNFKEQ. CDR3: CAGSLITGEGNQPQHF. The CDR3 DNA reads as TGTGCCGGCAGCCTAATTACAGGGGAGGGAAATCAGCCCCAGCATTTT.

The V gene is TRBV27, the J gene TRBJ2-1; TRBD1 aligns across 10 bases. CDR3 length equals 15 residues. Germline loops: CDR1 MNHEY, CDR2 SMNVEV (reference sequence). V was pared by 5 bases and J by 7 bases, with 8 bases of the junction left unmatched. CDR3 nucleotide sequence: TGTGCCAGCAGTCCGGACAGGGGGATGGGGAATGAGCAGTTCTTC. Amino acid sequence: CASSPDRGMGNEQFF.

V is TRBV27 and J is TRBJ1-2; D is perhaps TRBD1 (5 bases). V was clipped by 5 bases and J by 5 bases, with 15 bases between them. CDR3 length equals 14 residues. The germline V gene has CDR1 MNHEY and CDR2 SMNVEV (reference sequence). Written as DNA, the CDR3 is TGTGCCAGCAGTCCCGCGGGACGGCTTTATGGCTACACCTTC. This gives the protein CASSPAGRLYGYTF.

The DNA of the CDR3 is TGTGCCAGCAGTCCTACGACTCGAGATACGCAGTATTTT. Residues: CASSPTTRDTQYF. The genes are TRBV6-5 and TRBJ2-3; D is uncertain. This CDR3 has 13 amino acids. Germline V gene data show CDR1 as MNHEY and CDR2 as SVGAGI. With 5 bases removed from V and 5 bases from J, the gap between germline ends came to 11 bases.

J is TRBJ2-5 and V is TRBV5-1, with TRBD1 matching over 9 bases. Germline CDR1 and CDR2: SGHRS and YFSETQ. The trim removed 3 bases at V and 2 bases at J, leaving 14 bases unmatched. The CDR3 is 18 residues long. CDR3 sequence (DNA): TGCGCCAGCAGCTCATTATTCCGGGACAGGGTTTCTCAAGAGACCCAGTACTTC. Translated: CASSSLFRDRVSQETQYF.

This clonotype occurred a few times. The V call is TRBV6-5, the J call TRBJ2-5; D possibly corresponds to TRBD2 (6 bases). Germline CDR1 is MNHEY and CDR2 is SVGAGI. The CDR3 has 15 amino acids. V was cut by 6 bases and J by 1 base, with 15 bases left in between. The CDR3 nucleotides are TGTGCCAGCAGGTCCACGGGAGTTGTCCAAGAGACCCAGTACTTC. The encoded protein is CASRSTGVVQETQYF.

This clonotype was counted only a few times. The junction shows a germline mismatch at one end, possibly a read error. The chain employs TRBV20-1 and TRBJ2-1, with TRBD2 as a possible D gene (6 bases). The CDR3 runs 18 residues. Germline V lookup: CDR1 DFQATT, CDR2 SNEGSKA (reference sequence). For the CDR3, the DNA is TGCAGTGCCAGAGATCCAGCGGGTATACCATACATCTACAATGAGCAGTTCTTC. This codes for CSARDPAGIPYIYNEQFF.

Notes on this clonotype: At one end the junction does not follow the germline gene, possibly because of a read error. Here the CDR3 reads CSAGTGTDYSEQFF. The CDR3 coding sequence is TGCAGTGCTGGAACCGGGACAGATTACAGTGAGCAGTTCTTC. The chain couples TRBV20-1 to TRBJ2-1; 7 bases map to TRBD1. Germline loops: CDR1 DFQATT, CDR2 SNEGSKA (reference sequence). This CDR3 spans 14 amino acids.

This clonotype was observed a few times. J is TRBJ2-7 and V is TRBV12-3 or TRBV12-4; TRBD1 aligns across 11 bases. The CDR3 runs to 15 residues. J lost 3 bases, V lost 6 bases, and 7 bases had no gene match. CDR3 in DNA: TGTGCCAGCAGATCCCGGGACAGGGGGTTCTACGAGCAGTACTTC. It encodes CASRSRDRGFYEQYF.

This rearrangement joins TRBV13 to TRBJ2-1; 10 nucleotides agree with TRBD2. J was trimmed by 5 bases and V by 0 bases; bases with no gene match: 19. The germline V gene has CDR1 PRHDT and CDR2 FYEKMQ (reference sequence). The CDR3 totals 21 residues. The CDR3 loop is CASSLGAALGTSASQDNEQFF. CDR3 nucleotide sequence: TGTGCCAGCAGCTTAGGCGCAGCCCTAGGGACTAGCGCGAGTCAAGACAATGAGCAGTTCTTC.

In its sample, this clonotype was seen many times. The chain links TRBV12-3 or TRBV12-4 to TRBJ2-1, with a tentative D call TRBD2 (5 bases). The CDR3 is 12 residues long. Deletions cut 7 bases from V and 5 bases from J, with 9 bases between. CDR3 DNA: TGTGCCAGCAACGGGGAACACAATGAGCAGTTCTTC. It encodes CASNGEHNEQFF.

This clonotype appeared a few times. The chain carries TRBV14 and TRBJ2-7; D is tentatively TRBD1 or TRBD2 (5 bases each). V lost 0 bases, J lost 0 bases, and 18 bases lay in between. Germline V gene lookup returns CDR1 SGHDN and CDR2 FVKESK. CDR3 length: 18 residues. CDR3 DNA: TGTGCCAGCAGCCAAGAGTGGGGAACAGGAGGTTACTCCTACGAGCAGTACTTC. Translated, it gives CASSQEWGTGGYSYEQYF.

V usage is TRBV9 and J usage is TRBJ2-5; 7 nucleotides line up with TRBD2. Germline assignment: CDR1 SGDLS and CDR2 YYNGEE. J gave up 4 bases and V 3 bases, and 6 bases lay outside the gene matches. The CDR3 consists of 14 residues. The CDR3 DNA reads TGTGCCAGCAGCGCGCCGGGGGGTACAGAGACCCAGTACTTC. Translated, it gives CASSAPGGTETQYF.

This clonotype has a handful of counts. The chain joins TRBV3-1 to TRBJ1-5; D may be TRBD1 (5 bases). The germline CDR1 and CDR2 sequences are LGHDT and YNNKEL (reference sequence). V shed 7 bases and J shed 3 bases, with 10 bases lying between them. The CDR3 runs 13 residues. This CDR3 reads CASTPGPNQPQHF. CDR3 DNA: TGTGCCAGCACTCCGGGGCCCAATCAGCCCCAGCATTTT.

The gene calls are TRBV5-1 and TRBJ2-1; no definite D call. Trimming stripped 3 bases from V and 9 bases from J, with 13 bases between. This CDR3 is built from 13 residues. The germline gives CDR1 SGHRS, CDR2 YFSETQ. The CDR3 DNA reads TGCGCCAGCAGCTCCTCTATGTCCTCTGAGCAGTTCTTC. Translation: CASSSSMSSEQFF. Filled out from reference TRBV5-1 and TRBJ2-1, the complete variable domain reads KAGVTQTPRYLIKTRGQQVTLSCSPISGHRSVSWYQQTPGQGLQFLFEYFSETQRNKGNFPGRFSGRQFSNSRSEMNVSTLELGDSALYLCASSSSMSSEQFFGPGTRLTVL.